This TCR beta chain was sequenced in a study of human CD8 memory T cell subsets. Overall study results and limits: Only a minimal degree of mutual overlap characterized stem-like memory and precursor exhausted T cell repertoires.

The CDR3 has 14 residues. The germline V gene has CDR1 MNHEY and CDR2 SMNVEV (reference sequence). A note on this clonotype: Its matching antigen is unknown.

Construction of TCR beta libraries was accomplished by means of UMI-labeled 5' RACE. TCRdb re-analyzed the 5' RACE reads; it lists each CDR3 protein once, without DNA. The sample table sets out under 4,500 distinct CDR3 sequences. V and J are TRBV27 and TRBJ2-7; TCRdb's assignment of TRBD2 cannot be checked, as there is no DNA. Sequenced material: CD8+ T cells from PBMCs. This TCR was recovered from a human donor in good health. The CDR3 here is CASSSGGGAGEQYF.